These T cell receptor beta chains were read from a single sample in a study of blood T cell repertoires in COVID-19. TCRdb's table, derived via immunoSEQ multiplex PCR, lists solely in-frame clones and lacks some. The top ten hold over 10% of the sample, which has about 240,000 clones, roughly 80% seen once. The sample taken for sequencing was peripheral blood. The source of these receptors is a woman aged 60-75 years with active or convalescent COVID-19. The conserved cysteine and the conserved F or W are not part of the CDR3 here. Each record gives: V gene, CDR3 length, CDR3 protein.

v_call: TRBV25-1; cdr3_length: 12; cdr3_aa: ASSGDRGTDTQY
v_call: TRBV7-2; cdr3_length: 13; cdr3_aa: ASSSRVVGNYGYT
v_call: TRBV7-3; cdr3_length: 14; cdr3_aa: ASSLLGTANTGELF
v_call: TRBV5-1; cdr3_length: 15; cdr3_aa: ASRHWAQGTRSYGYT
v_call: TRBV3-1/TRBV3-2; cdr3_length: 13; cdr3_aa: ASRPLAGGYNEQF
v_call: TRBV7-9; cdr3_length: 13; cdr3_aa: ASSQRGGTAYEQY
v_call: TRBV20-1; cdr3_length: 13; cdr3_aa: SASLGQANTGELF
v_call: TRBV11-2; cdr3_length: 13; cdr3_aa: ASSFGTGGYDEQF
v_call: TRBV5-4; cdr3_length: 13; cdr3_aa: ASSRPGLAGGEQF
v_call: TRBV9; cdr3_length: 12; cdr3_aa: ASTSGFSTDTQY
v_call: TRBV6-2/TRBV6-3; cdr3_length: 13; cdr3_aa: ASSPHTGANTEAF
v_call: TRBV27; cdr3_length: 16; cdr3_aa: ASSLRARTGSSGNTIY
v_call: TRBV11-1; cdr3_length: 14; cdr3_aa: ASSLRTGTGWSPLH
v_call: TRBV6-5; cdr3_length: 13; cdr3_aa: ASRGTPGGSGELF
v_call: TRBV19; cdr3_length: 12; cdr3_aa: ASSTTGGRDTQY
v_call: TRBV27; cdr3_length: 11; cdr3_aa: ASSPTGSYEQY
v_call: TRBV6-2/TRBV6-3; cdr3_length: 13; cdr3_aa: ASSKLAGSTDTQY
v_call: TRBV19; cdr3_length: 14; cdr3_aa: ASSKTGTGIPYEQY
v_call: TRBV10-1; cdr3_length: 10; cdr3_aa: ASSPSGGPRY
v_call: TRBV6-6; cdr3_length: 14; cdr3_aa: ASSAGGPPLADTQY
v_call: TRBV10-1; cdr3_length: 13; cdr3_aa: ASSEGGNSNQPQH
v_call: TRBV20-1; cdr3_length: 11; cdr3_aa: SASTGANTEAF
v_call: TRBV27; cdr3_length: 16; cdr3_aa: ASSTGQGPRSGANVLT
v_call: TRBV3-1/TRBV3-2; cdr3_length: 12; cdr3_aa: ASSQGAQTYEQY
v_call: TRBV7-9; cdr3_length: 11; cdr3_aa: ASQGGGTYEQY
v_call: TRBV5-1; cdr3_length: 15; cdr3_aa: ASSATGPPVKNEKLF
v_call: TRBV18; cdr3_length: 13; cdr3_aa: ASSPGAPPGNTIY
v_call: TRBV7-8; cdr3_length: 13; cdr3_aa: ASSPQRGGIVTQY
v_call: TRBV30; cdr3_length: 11; cdr3_aa: AWSRGGGTEAF
v_call: TRBV14; cdr3_length: 15; cdr3_aa: ASSQIRDRGQNEKLF
v_call: TRBV6-5; cdr3_length: 12; cdr3_aa: ASSTRTGRETQY
v_call: TRBV5-4; cdr3_length: 13; cdr3_aa: ASSQTGTYNSPLH
v_call: TRBV15; cdr3_length: 16; cdr3_aa: ATSRDYGAGGLGYGYT
v_call: TRBV7-9; cdr3_length: 16; cdr3_aa: ASSLAQGATPSNYGYT
v_call: TRBV7-2; cdr3_length: 13; cdr3_aa: ASSLRQGINEKLF
v_call: TRBV7-3; cdr3_length: 18; cdr3_aa: ASSLGARTGYYSGANVLT
v_call: TRBV5-6; cdr3_length: 14; cdr3_aa: ASSPRFSPTPYEQY
v_call: TRBV5-1; cdr3_length: 13; cdr3_aa: ASSLVGESGNTIY
v_call: TRBV19; cdr3_length: 13; cdr3_aa: ASSSNRGGSYGYT
v_call: TRBV25-1; cdr3_length: 13; cdr3_aa: ASSEGTGAGYGYT
v_call: TRBV6-1; cdr3_length: 12; cdr3_aa: ASSEGGGVEKLF
v_call: TRBV5-1; cdr3_length: 17; cdr3_aa: ASSLGITTGDLAKNIQY
v_call: TRBV3-1/TRBV3-2; cdr3_length: 13; cdr3_aa: ASSPRQAPSYEQY
v_call: TRBV6-5; cdr3_length: 10; cdr3_aa: ASTTGNQPQH
v_call: TRBV7-8; cdr3_length: 12; cdr3_aa: ASSSGQGDYEQY
v_call: TRBV5-1; cdr3_length: 12; cdr3_aa: ASSSNIGSSPLH
v_call: TRBV6-5; cdr3_length: 13; cdr3_aa: ASSFRDSDPYEQY
v_call: TRBV7-9; cdr3_length: 12; cdr3_aa: ASSLQGFPSGYT
v_call: TRBV6-4; cdr3_length: 12; cdr3_aa: ASSGTGGTGELF
v_call: TRBV19; cdr3_length: 13; cdr3_aa: AKGGQWPARNEQY
v_call: TRBV10-3; cdr3_length: 14; cdr3_aa: AISESRAGANYGYT
v_call: TRBV30; cdr3_length: 11; cdr3_aa: AWTPQDTGELF
v_call: TRBV12-3/TRBV12-4; cdr3_length: 10; cdr3_aa: ASSLTGQGAF
v_call: TRBV10-2; cdr3_length: 12; cdr3_aa: ASSAGGGGDIQY